The text below deals with one TCR beta chain. Its antigen is currently unknown. Germline trimming cut 7 bases from V and 4 bases from J; bases unmatched to any gene: 16. The CDR3 covers 17 residues. This specimen comes from a study of T-cell memory formation after mild COVID-19. Broader study findings: The authors did not confirm SARS-CoV-2 specificity of second-wave clones peaking day 37. Later expanders leaned CD4+, whereas clones that contracted between day 15 and 85 were balanced CD4/CD8.

One entry per CDR3 protein results from TCRdb running MiXCR on the 5' RACE reads. The sample yields about 340,000 distinct CDR3 sequences, 15% to 20% seen once. The receptor's source is a man younger than 35 who had mild COVID-19 (a few samples of this study predate the infection). Cell type and time point are not known. The specimen was PBMCs or a T cell subset sorted from them (not recorded which). The gene calls are TRBV12-3 or TRBV12-4 and TRBJ2-5; 9 bases match TRBD2. The CDR3 DNA follows: TGTGCCAGCAACAAAGAGGTAGCGGGGGCCGAGGGAGAGACCCAGTACTTC. Residues: CASNKEVAGAEGETQYF.